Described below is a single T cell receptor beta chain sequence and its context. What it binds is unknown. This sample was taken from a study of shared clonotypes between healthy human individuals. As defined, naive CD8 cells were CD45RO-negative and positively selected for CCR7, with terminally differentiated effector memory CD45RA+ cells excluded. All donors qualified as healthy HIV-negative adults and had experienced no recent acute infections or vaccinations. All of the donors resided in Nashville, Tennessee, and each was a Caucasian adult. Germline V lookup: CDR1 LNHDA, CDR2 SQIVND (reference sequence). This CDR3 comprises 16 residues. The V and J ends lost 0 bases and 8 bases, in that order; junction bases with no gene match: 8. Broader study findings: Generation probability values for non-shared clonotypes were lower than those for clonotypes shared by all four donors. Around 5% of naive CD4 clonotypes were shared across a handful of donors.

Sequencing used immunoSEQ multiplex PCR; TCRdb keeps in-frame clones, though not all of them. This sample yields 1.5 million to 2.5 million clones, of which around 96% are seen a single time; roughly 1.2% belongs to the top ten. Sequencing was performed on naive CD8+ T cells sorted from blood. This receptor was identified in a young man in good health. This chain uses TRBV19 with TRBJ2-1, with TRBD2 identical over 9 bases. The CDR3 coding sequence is TGTGCCAGTAGTATAGATCATAGTAGCGGGAGCTATGAGCAGTTCTTC. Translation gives CASSIDHSSGSYEQFF.